One and the same sample provided the 26 T cell receptor beta chains below, sequenced in a study of blood T cell repertoires in COVID-19. Here immunoSEQ multiplex PCR was the method, and the copy in TCRdb shows in-frame clones only, minus some. The top ten hold 15% to 18% of the sample, which has 250,000 to 300,000 clones, just over 85% seen once. Specimen: PBMCs or T cells enriched from blood (not recorded which). These receptors came from a man aged 18 to 35 who had recovered from COVID-19.

Only a few counts were recorded for this clone. CDR3 sequence reads: CASSFRQGSGGELFF. In DNA form, the CDR3 reads TGCGCCAGCAGCTTCCGACAGGGTAGTGGCGGGGAGCTGTTTTTT. This chain uses TRBV5-1 with TRBJ2-2; 7 positions agree with TRBD1. V shed 2 bases and J 7 bases; nucleotides not matched to a gene: 8. The CDR3 runs to 15 residues. Germline V gene sequence: CDR1 SGHRS, CDR2 YFSETQ.

The chain uses TRBV28 and TRBJ2-2; 7 bases match TRBD1. Trimming took 10 bases from V and 4 from J; bases not matched to a gene: 12. The CDR3 covers 15 residues. Germline V gene sequence: CDR1 MDHEN, CDR2 SYDVKM. DNA of the CDR3: TGTGCCAAGACGATTGGGACAGAGTGCACCGGGGAGCTGTTTTTT. Translated: CAKTIGTECTGELFF.

This chain uses TRBV6-5 with TRBJ1-1; D is undetermined. The CDR3 is made up of 13 amino acids. Germline V lookup: CDR1 MNHEY, CDR2 SVGAGI. Trimming removed 6 bases from V and 1 base from J, with 9 bases in between. CDR3 residues: CASSPTRNTEAFF. CDR3 DNA sequence: TGTGCCAGCAGCCCGACAAGGAACACTGAAGCTTTCTTT.

This sequence joins TRBV6-4 and TRBJ2-1; 7 bases line up with TRBD1. CDR3 length: 15 residues. In germline, CDR1 is MRHNA, CDR2 SNTAGT. Germline trimming cut 5 bases from V and 7 bases from J; bases unmatched to any gene: 11. CDR3 sequence reads: CASSPKETGRNEQFF. The CDR3 nucleotides are TGTGCCAGCAGTCCCAAGGAGACAGGGCGAAATGAGCAGTTCTTC.

This clone has only one observation. The chain joins TRBV12-5 to TRBJ2-7; 9 bases fit TRBD1. CDR3 length equals 17 residues. In germline, CDR1 is LGHNT, CDR2 FRNRAP. V was pared by 2 bases and J by 1 base, with 9 bases of the junction left unmatched. The CDR3 protein is CASGLLAGTGFSYEQYF. The CDR3 DNA follows: TGTGCTAGTGGTTTGCTGGCAGGGACAGGGTTTTCCTACGAGCAGTACTTC.

This chain uses TRBV30 with TRBJ1-1; possible D gene TRBD1, 5 bases. Trimming removed 0 bases from V and 5 bases from J, with 25 bases in between. Germline V gives CDR1 GTSNPN, CDR2 SVGIG (reference sequence). This CDR3 has 18 residues. The DNA for the CDR3 is TGTGCCTGGAGTGTACCCCCAAGCCATTATGGGGGGAGAACTGAAGCTTTCTTT. Amino acid sequence: CAWSVPPSHYGGRTEAFF.

This clone was seen only a few times. The chain employs TRBV24-1 and TRBJ2-5, with 7 bases matching TRBD2. Germline assignment: CDR1 KGHDR and CDR2 SFDVKD. J lost 6 bases, V lost 7 bases, and 7 bases had no gene match. The length of the CDR3 is 13 residues. CDR3 coding DNA: TGTGCCACCAGGGGAGGGAGCTCGAAGACCCAGTACTTC. Translating it yields CATRGGSSKTQYF.

The rearrangement uses TRBV6-5 and TRBJ2-2; the D gene is possibly TRBD2 (5 bases). V was pared by 4 bases and J by 2 bases, with 14 bases between. The germline V gene has CDR1 MNHEY and CDR2 SVGAGI. This CDR3 comprises 16 residues. Here the CDR3 DNA reads TGTGCCAGCAGTTCCCGCCGGGAATCAAACACCGGGGAGCTGTTTTTT. This encodes CASSSRRESNTGELFF.

The genes are TRBV4-2 and TRBJ2-5; TRBD2 agrees at 8 bases. Losses at the gene ends were 0 bases for V and 5 bases for J; bases not matched to a gene: 8. The V gene's germline CDR1 is LGHNA and CDR2 YNFKEQ. CDR3 length: 16 residues. The CDR3 loop is CASSQDGGTRRETQYF. CDR3 in DNA: TGTGCCAGCAGCCAAGACGGAGGGACTAGACGGGAGACCCAGTACTTC.

The genes are TRBV13 and TRBJ2-1; perhaps TRBD2 as D (6 bases). The length of the CDR3 is 16 residues. Germline V lookup: CDR1 PRHDT, CDR2 FYEKMQ (reference sequence). V lost 5 bases, J lost 2 bases, and 16 bases lay in between. CDR3 sequence reads: CASSDHSSETYNEQFF. CDR3 bases: TGTGCCAGCAGCGACCATTCTAGCGAAACCTACAATGAGCAGTTCTTC.

This clone was picked up one time. The chain joins TRBV5-1 to TRBJ1-6, with TRBD1 as a possible D gene (6 bases). This CDR3 comprises 16 residues. Deletions cut 3 bases from V and 0 bases from J, with 10 bases between. Germline CDR1 SGHRS, CDR2 YFSETQ. The CDR3 spells CASSSNRVSYNSPLHF. CDR3 DNA sequence: TGCGCCAGCAGCTCTAACAGGGTCTCCTATAATTCACCCCTCCACTTT.

This clone occurred once. The chain combines TRBV7-9 with TRBJ2-2; D ambiguous. V was pared by 3 bases and J by 3 bases, with 17 bases between. Per the germline V gene, CDR1 is SEHNR and CDR2 is FQNEAQ (reference sequence). CDR3 length: 17 amino acids. The CDR3 region is CASSFTIQAIHTGELFF. The CDR3 DNA reads TGTGCCAGCAGCTTTACCATCCAGGCCATACACACCGGGGAGCTGTTTTTT. Together with reference TRBV7-9 and TRBJ2-2, the CDR3 gives the full variable domain: DTGVSQNPRHKITKRGQNVTFRCDPISEHNRLYWYRQTLGQGPEFLTYFQNEAQLEKSRLLSDRFSAERPKGSFSTLEIQRTEQGDSAMYLCASSFTIQAIHTGELFFGEGSRLTVL.

The chain uses TRBV9 and TRBJ2-7; TRBD1 is a possible D gene (5 bases). The V gene's germline CDR1 is SGDLS and CDR2 YYNGEE. The CDR3 runs 18 residues. V was pared by 0 bases and J by 1 base, with 20 bases between. CDR3 nucleotides: TGTGCCAGCAGCGTAGGGCGTCTCGGCAGGGATGAGTCCTACGAGCAGTACTTC. This encodes CASSVGRLGRDESYEQYF.

The DNA of the CDR3 is TGTGCCAGCAGCTTAGAGTGGGCCGCGAATGAGCAGTTCTTC. Translated: CASSLEWAANEQFF. V gene TRBV7-6 combines with J gene TRBJ2-1; the D is unclear. Germline V gives CDR1 SGHVS, CDR2 FNYEAQ. The CDR3 length is 14 residues. With 1 base removed from V and 7 bases from J, the gap between germline ends came to 11 bases.

V usage is TRBV7-2 and J usage is TRBJ2-5; 9 positions agree with TRBD2. Germline V CDR1 and CDR2: SGHTA, FQGNSA. CDR3 length equals 16 residues. After removal of 1 base from V and 5 bases from J, the junction contained 8 bases not matched to a gene. CDR3 protein: CASSLVAGGPRETQYF. CDR3 nucleotides: TGTGCCAGCAGCTTAGTGGCGGGGGGGCCTAGGGAGACCCAGTACTTC.

The V and J genes are TRBV2 and TRBJ2-2, with 9 positions matching TRBD1. Germline lookup yields CDR1 SNHLY and CDR2 FYNNEI. This CDR3 is 15 amino acids long. V trimming: 6 bases; J trimming: 5 bases; junction bases outside the gene matches: 7. CDR3 amino acids: CASRPGQGITGELFF. As DNA, the CDR3 is TGTGCCAGCAGACCGGGACAGGGAATAACCGGGGAGCTGTTTTTT. Together with reference TRBV2 and TRBJ2-2, the CDR3 gives the full variable domain: EPEVTQTPSHQVTQMGQEVILRCVPISNHLYFYWYRQILGQKVEFLVSFYNNEISEKSEIFDDQFSVERPDGSNFTLKIRSTKLEDSAMYFCASRPGQGITGELFFGEGSRLTVL.

This clone occurred once. This chain joins TRBV3-1 (or the pseudogene TRBV3-2) and TRBJ2-1; 10 bases agree with TRBD2. Trimming at V came to 4 bases and at J to 9 bases, leaving 6 bases not matched to a gene. Germline V gene lookup returns CDR1 LGHDT and CDR2 YNNKEL (reference sequence). This CDR3 has 14 residues. CDR3 loop: CASSPASGRGEQFF. In nucleotides, the CDR3 is TGTGCCAGCAGCCCGGCTAGCGGGAGAGGTGAGCAGTTCTTC.

The J gene is TRBJ1-1, the V gene TRBV6-2 or TRBV6-3; D is perhaps TRBD1 (6 bases). Germline assignment: CDR1 MNHEY and CDR2 SVGEGT. V was trimmed by 0 bases and J by 1 base, leaving 24 bases between them. CDR3 length: 20 amino acids. This CDR3 is CASSYSIIPGTKAGNTEAFF. For the CDR3, the DNA is TGTGCCAGCAGTTACTCTATTATACCCGGGACAAAGGCCGGGAACACTGAAGCTTTCTTT.

The V and J genes are TRBV7-9 and TRBJ1-4; no reliable D call. This CDR3 contains 14 residues. With 4 bases removed from V and 3 bases from J, the gap between germline ends came to 9 bases. Germline V gene sequence: CDR1 SEHNR, CDR2 FQNEAQ (reference sequence). CDR3 sequence: CASSSGMSNEKLFF. The DNA of the CDR3 is TGTGCCAGCAGCTCCGGGATGTCTAATGAAAAACTGTTTTTT. Based on the CDR3 plus reference TRBV7-9 and TRBJ1-4, the full variable domain is DTGVSQNPRHKITKRGQNVTFRCDPISEHNRLYWYRQTLGQGPEFLTYFQNEAQLEKSRLLSDRFSAERPKGSFSTLEIQRTEQGDSAMYLCASSSGMSNEKLFFGSGTQLSVL.

Written as DNA, the CDR3 is TGTGCCAGCAGCGGGCGTCCCGGGAGGAGCTCCTACAATGAGCAGTTCTTC. Protein product: CASSGRPGRSSYNEQFF. The chain uses TRBV9 and TRBJ2-1; 7 bases align to TRBD2. After removal of 3 bases from V and 0 bases from J, the junction contained 9 bases not matched to a gene. The germline V gene has CDR1 SGDLS and CDR2 YYNGEE. CDR3 size: 17 residues. Together with reference TRBV9 and TRBJ2-1, the CDR3 gives the full variable domain: DSGVTQTPKHLITATGQRVTLRCSPRSGDLSVYWYQQSLDQGLQFLIQYYNGEERAKGNILERFSAQQFPDLHSELNLSSLELGDSALYFCASSGRPGRSSYNEQFFGPGTRLTVL.

This chain uses TRBV2 with TRBJ2-7; 8 positions match TRBD1. V shed 7 bases and J 1 base; nucleotides not matched to a gene: 9. Germline V gene lookup returns CDR1 SNHLY and CDR2 FYNNEI. The length of the CDR3 is 15 residues. CDR3 in DNA: TGTGCCAGCAACCCGACAGGGGACCGATCCTACGAGCAGTACTTC. Translation gives CASNPTGDRSYEQYF.

In regard to this clone: The junction shows a germline mismatch at one end, possibly a read error. The J gene is TRBJ1-2, the V gene TRBV7-7, with a tentative D call TRBD1 (5 bases). Germline V lookup: CDR1 SSHAT, CDR2 FNYEAQ (reference sequence). The CDR3 contains 14 residues. CDR3 sequence reads: CASSSFWERGLETF. The CDR3 DNA sequence: TGTGCTAGCAGCTCCTTTTGGGAGAGGGGACTAGAAACCTTC.

The gene calls are TRBV19 and TRBJ2-1; a weak D match, TRBD2 (7 bases). Looked up from germline, CDR1 is LNHDA and CDR2 is SQIVND (reference sequence). The CDR3 is made up of 15 amino acids. V dropped 6 bases and J dropped 6 bases, with 18 bases sitting between them. The CDR3 sequence is CASSPGRGGPNEQFF. For the CDR3, the DNA is TGTGCCAGTAGCCCCGGTAGGGGGGGGCCCAATGAGCAGTTCTTC. The whole variable domain, remainder taken from reference TRBV19 and TRBJ2-1, is DGGITQSPKYLFRKEGQNVTLSCEQNLNHDAMYWYRQDPGQGLRLIYYSQIVNDFQKGDIAEGYSVSREKKESFPLTVTSAQKNPTAFYLCASSPGRGGPNEQFFGPGTRLTVL.

The rearrangement links TRBV6-5 to TRBJ2-1; tentative D call: TRBD1 (5 bases). Trimming removed 6 bases at V and 7 bases at J, with 19 bases between. The CDR3 consists of 15 residues. Germline V gene lookup returns CDR1 MNHEY and CDR2 SVGAGI. The DNA for the CDR3 is TGTGCCAGCAGCCTTCGAAGGTACCAGGGTAATGAGCAGTTCTTC. As protein: CASSLRRYQGNEQFF.

The chain links TRBV7-2 to TRBJ1-1; TRBD1 aligns across 10 bases. Germline values: CDR1 SGHTA, CDR2 FQGNSA. CDR3 length: 15 residues. V shed 0 bases, J shed 5 bases, and the junction held 3 bases outside the gene matches. Here the CDR3 reads CASSLAGTGETEAFF. The CDR3 nucleotides read TGTGCCAGCAGCTTAGCCGGGACAGGGGAGACTGAAGCTTTCTTT.

The chain combines TRBV4-2 with TRBJ1-4; 9 bases map to TRBD1. Trimming at V came to 1 base and at J to 8 bases, leaving 2 bases not matched to a gene. The CDR3 runs 14 residues. CDR1 and CDR2 from the germline V gene are LGHNA and YNFKEQ. The CDR3 spells CASSQGDREEKLFF. In DNA, the CDR3 is TGTGCCAGCAGCCAAGGGGACAGGGAGGAAAAACTGTTTTTT.